These 9 T cell receptor beta chains came from one sample sequenced in a study of CD8 T cells in ankylosing spondylitis. TCRdb itself ran the 5' RACE reads through MiXCR, one entry per CDR3 protein. The sample lists hundreds of thousands of distinct CDR3 sequences, 8% to 9% seen once, with around 4.8% in the top ten. The sample was blood, either unsorted or a sorted T cell fraction (not recorded which). The receptors shown here come from a female donor with ankylosing spondylitis or in good health (not recorded which).

This clonotype occurred many times. This sequence joins TRBV12-3 or TRBV12-4 and TRBJ2-7, with D possibly being TRBD1 (6 bases). This CDR3 is built from 14 residues. V was pared by 6 bases and J by 0 bases, with 12 bases between. Here the CDR3 reads CASSGTGLSYEQYF. In nucleotides, the CDR3 is TGTGCCAGCAGCGGAACAGGGCTCTCCTACGAGCAGTACTTC.

Ten or more counts support this clonotype. This chain links TRBV6-5 with TRBJ1-6; no definite D call. V was pared by 0 bases and J by 6 bases, with 12 bases between. This CDR3 is built from 16 residues. In germline, CDR1 is MNHEY, CDR2 SVGAGI. The chain's CDR3 is CASSYSNGVGNSPLHF. The CDR3 DNA follows: TGTGCCAGCAGTTACTCGAACGGGGTGGGTAATTCACCCCTCCACTTT.

Many counts were recorded for this clonotype. The CDR3 region has the DNA TGTGCCAGCAGCCCACCTTCTAGTAGCGCTTTCTTT. Encoded protein: CASSPPSSSAFF. The chain has TRBV6-2 or TRBV6-3 and TRBJ1-1, with unresolved D. CDR3 length equals 12 residues. Per germline, CDR1 MNHEY and CDR2 SVGEGT. With 6 bases removed from V and 11 bases from J, the gap between germline ends came to 16 bases.

On this clonotype: One end of the junction fails to match germline, which may point to a read error. The J gene is TRBJ2-3, the V gene TRBV11-2, with 11 positions matching TRBD2. From germline, CDR1 is SGHAT and CDR2 FQNNGV. The CDR3 runs 15 residues. This chain's CDR3 is CASSTSGSTTDMQYF. As DNA, the CDR3 is TGTGCCAGCAGCACTAGCGGGAGTACCACAGATATGCAGTATTTT. Filled out from reference TRBV11-2 and TRBJ2-3, the complete variable domain reads EAGVAQSPRYKIIEKRQSVAFWCNPISGHATLYWYQQILGQGPKLLIQFQNNGVVDDSQLPKDRFSAERLKGVDSTLKIQPAKLEDSAVYLCASSTSGSTTDMQYFGPGTRLTVL.

This chain connects TRBV10-3 to TRBJ1-2; D not certain. Trimming cost V 0 bases and J 8 bases, with 7 bases left between them. The CDR3 is 12 amino acids. Germline V CDR1 and CDR2: ENHRY, SYGVKD. This CDR3 is CAISESPGGYTF. CDR3 coding DNA: TGTGCCATCAGTGAGTCTCCGGGGGGCTACACCTTC.

The chain recombines TRBV21-1 with TRBJ2-7; the DNA was not used to check the table's D call, TRBD2. TRBV21-1 is labeled a pseudogene. CDR3 length equals 14 residues. CDR3 protein: CASSNSGLPSEQYF. CDR3 DNA sequence: TGTGCCAGCAGCAATTCGGGACTCCCCTCGGAGCAGTACTTC.

This clonotype appeared a few times. In nucleotides, the CDR3 is TGTGCCAGCAGCTTAGAGGCAGGGTTGAGGGGTCAGCCCCAGCATTTT. Protein product: CASSLEAGLRGQPQHF. The chain carries TRBV7-2 and TRBJ1-5; a possible D gene is TRBD1 (5 bases). Germline V gives CDR1 SGHTA, CDR2 FQGNSA. The V end lost 1 base, the J end lost 6 bases, and 16 bases lay between the germline ends. This CDR3 is built from 16 residues.

This clonotype has at least ten counts. The CDR3 loop is CASTLTSGLWNEQFF. CDR3 DNA sequence: TGTGCCAGTACCCTGACTAGCGGTTTATGGAATGAGCAGTTCTTC. The V call is TRBV19, the J call TRBJ2-1, with 9 nucleotides matching TRBD2. Trimming at V came to 7 bases and at J to 7 bases, leaving 11 bases not matched to a gene. CDR1 LNHDA and CDR2 SQIVND come from the germline V gene (reference sequence). The CDR3 runs 15 residues.

In its sample, this clonotype was seen many times. The V call is TRBV7-8, the J call TRBJ2-7; D unclear. This CDR3 is 18 amino acids long. The V and J ends lost 4 bases and 5 bases respectively, with 27 bases between them. Germline-derived CDR1 and CDR2 are SGHVS and FQNEAQ. CDR3 sequence (DNA): TGTGCCAGCAGCTATCCTACCGGGCCGACCCCCCGCGGCCACGAGCAGTACTTC. Protein: CASSYPTGPTPRGHEQYF.